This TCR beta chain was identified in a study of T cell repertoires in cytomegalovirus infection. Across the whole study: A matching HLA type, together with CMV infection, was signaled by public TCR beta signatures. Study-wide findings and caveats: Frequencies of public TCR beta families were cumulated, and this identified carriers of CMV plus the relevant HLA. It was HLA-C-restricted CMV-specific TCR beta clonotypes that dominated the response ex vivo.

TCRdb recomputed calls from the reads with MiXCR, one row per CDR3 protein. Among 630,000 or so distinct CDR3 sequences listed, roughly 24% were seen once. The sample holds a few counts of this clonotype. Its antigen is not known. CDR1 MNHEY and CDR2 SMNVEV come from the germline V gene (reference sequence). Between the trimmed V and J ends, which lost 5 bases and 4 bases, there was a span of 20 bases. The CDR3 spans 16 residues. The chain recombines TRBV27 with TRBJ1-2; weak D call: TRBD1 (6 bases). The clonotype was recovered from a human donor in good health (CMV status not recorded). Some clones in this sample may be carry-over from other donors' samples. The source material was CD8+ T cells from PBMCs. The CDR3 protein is CASSPSTFDRIYGYTF. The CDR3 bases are TGTGCCAGCAGTCCCTCTACCTTTGACAGGATCTATGGCTACACCTTC.